This entry describes one T cell receptor (beta chain). CDR1 is SGHNT, CDR2 YYREEE, per germline (reference sequence). This CDR3 has 15 residues. V lost 2 bases, J lost 1 base, and 4 bases stayed unmatched. The data stem from a study of blood T cell repertoires in COVID-19. Only in-frame clones appear in the TCRdb table, and some are missing; sequencing was by immunoSEQ multiplex PCR. The sample yields about 140,000 clones, about 80% seen once. Source material: peripheral blood. This clonotype was sampled from a man in his sixties or seventies who had recovered from COVID-19. The gene calls are TRBV5-4 and TRBJ2-7, with 9 bases lining up with TRBD1. DNA for the CDR3: TGTGCCAGCAGCTTAGGGACAGGGTTGTCCTACGAGCAGTACTTC. It codes for CASSLGTGLSYEQYF.